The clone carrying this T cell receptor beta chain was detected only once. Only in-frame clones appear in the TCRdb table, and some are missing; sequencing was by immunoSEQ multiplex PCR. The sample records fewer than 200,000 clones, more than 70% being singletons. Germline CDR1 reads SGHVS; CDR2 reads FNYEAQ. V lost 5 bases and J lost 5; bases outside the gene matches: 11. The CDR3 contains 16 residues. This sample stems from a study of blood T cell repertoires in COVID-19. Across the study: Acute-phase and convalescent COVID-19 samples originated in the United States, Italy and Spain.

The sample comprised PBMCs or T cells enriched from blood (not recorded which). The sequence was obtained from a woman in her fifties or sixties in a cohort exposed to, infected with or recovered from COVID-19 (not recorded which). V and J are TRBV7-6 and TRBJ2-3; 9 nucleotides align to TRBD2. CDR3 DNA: TGTGCCAGCAGCCCATGGGCGGGGGGGCAGATAGATACGCAGTATTTT. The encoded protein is CASSPWAGGQIDTQYF.